The 19 T cell receptor beta chains below come from one sample, sequenced in a study of T cell repertoires in cytomegalovirus infection. MiXCR, run by TCRdb on the reads, gives a single entry per CDR3 protein. Here the sample spans around 530,000 distinct CDR3 sequences, around a quarter being singletons. Sequenced material: PBMCs. The receptors derive from a human donor in good health (CMV status not recorded). Some clones in this sample may be carry-over from other donors' samples.

The gene calls are TRBV6-5 and TRBJ2-1, with D unresolved. The CDR3 runs 14 residues. The germline gives CDR1 MNHEY, CDR2 SVGAGI. Trimming cost V 0 bases and J 3 bases, with 6 bases left between them. The CDR3 reads CASSYSVNYNEQFF. In nucleotides, the CDR3 is TGTGCCAGCAGTTACTCCGTTAACTACAATGAGCAGTTCTTC.

This clonotype came up a few times. CDR3 residues: CATSGGTSGNQETQYF. As DNA, the CDR3 is TGTGCCACCAGCGGGGGGACTAGCGGAAACCAAGAGACCCAGTACTTC. V and J are TRBV15 and TRBJ2-5; 11 nucleotides align to TRBD2. Unmatched junction bases numbered 5, after V lost 5 bases and J lost 0 bases. The germline V gene encodes CDR1 LNHNV and CDR2 YYDKDF (reference sequence). The CDR3 covers 16 residues.

This clonotype was counted only a few times. The chain combines TRBV12-3 or TRBV12-4 with TRBJ1-3; 9 bases are a match to TRBD1. This CDR3 has 14 residues. V lost 6 bases and J lost 6; bases outside the gene matches: 6. The CDR3 is CASSTDRGVNTIYF. For the CDR3, the DNA is TGTGCCAGCAGCACAGACAGGGGGGTAAACACCATATATTTT.

V is TRBV4-1 and J is TRBJ2-2, with D possibly matching TRBD1 (6 bases). Looked up from germline, CDR1 is MGHRA and CDR2 is YSYEKL. V was pared by 4 bases and J by 6 bases, with 15 bases between. This CDR3 is 15 amino acids long. The DNA of the CDR3 is TGCGCCAGCAGCCTCAGGTGGGGGCAAGCCGGGGAGCTGTTTTTT. It is translated as CASSLRWGQAGELFF.

This clonotype came up a few times. The V gene is TRBV28, the J gene TRBJ2-1; 8 nucleotides match TRBD2. The CDR3 has 17 amino acids. Germline CDR1 MDHEN, CDR2 SYDVKM. The trim removed 6 bases at V and 6 bases at J, leaving 16 bases unmatched. CDR3 DNA: TGTGCCAGCAGCACCCCTTCAAGCGGGAGTAAATTCAATGAGCAGTTCTTC. The encoded protein is CASSTPSSGSKFNEQFF.

The rearrangement joins TRBV29-1 to TRBJ2-3; D remains unclear. The CDR3 spans 13 residues. The germline CDR1 and CDR2 sequences are SQVTM and ANQGSEA. V lost 4 bases, J lost 4 bases, and 12 bases lay in between. The CDR3 protein is CSVAYSVSDTQYF. CDR3 coding DNA: TGCAGCGTTGCGTACAGCGTTTCAGATACGCAGTATTTT.

V is TRBV4-1 and J is TRBJ2-6; 7 positions match TRBD1. V gave up 0 bases and J gave up 2 bases; unmatched junction bases: 13. The CDR3 length is 20 residues. The germline gives CDR1 MGHRA, CDR2 YSYEKL. The CDR3 sequence: CASSQEAIGTASPGANVLTF. The CDR3, as DNA: TGCGCCAGCAGCCAAGAGGCGATCGGGACAGCCTCCCCTGGGGCCAACGTCCTGACTTTC.

This clonotype was detected many times. The chain combines TRBV7-2 with TRBJ1-1; D is unclear. Germline lookup yields CDR1 SGHTA and CDR2 FQGNSA. V dropped 6 bases and J dropped 1 base, with 24 bases sitting between them. This CDR3 region has 18 residues. The DNA for the CDR3 is TGTGCCAGCAGACACCCAGGCCGGAACCCTGGCGCGAACACTGAAGCTTTCTTT. Amino acid sequence: CASRHPGRNPGANTEAFF.

In DNA form, the CDR3 reads TGTGCCAGTAGTATCTTCAGGAGGGGACAAGAGACCCAGTACTTC. It yields the protein CASSIFRRGQETQYF. This rearrangement joins TRBV19 to TRBJ2-5; possible D gene TRBD2, 6 bases. The CDR3 runs 15 residues. The V end lost 3 bases, the J end lost 2 bases, and 13 bases lay between the germline ends. The V gene's germline CDR1 is LNHDA and CDR2 SQIVND (reference sequence).

The rearrangement uses TRBV29-1 and TRBJ1-1; D is unresolved. CDR1 and CDR2 (germline): SQVTM, ANQGSEA. Trimming pared 6 bases from V and 3 bases from J, leaving 8 bases between. The CDR3 spans 11 residues. The CDR3 spells CSVWIYTEAFF. The DNA of the CDR3 is TGCAGCGTGTGGATCTACACTGAAGCTTTCTTT.

The chain is built from TRBV6-2 or TRBV6-3 and TRBJ2-7, with D possibly called TRBD1 or TRBD2 (6 bases each). CDR3 length: 14 residues. V lost 6 bases and J 4 bases, leaving 16 bases between the germline ends. Germline values: CDR1 MNHEY, CDR2 SVGEGT. The CDR3: CASRGGGRPYEQYV. CDR3 sequence (DNA): TGTGCCAGCAGAGGGGGAGGACGTCCGTACGAGCAGTACGTC.

With respect to this clonotype: This may stem from a read error, because a much larger clone lies one nucleotide away. The chain employs TRBV5-4 and TRBJ2-2; the D gene is possibly TRBD1 (5 bases). The germline V and J ends were trimmed by 2 bases and 8 bases, with 7 bases remaining between them. The CDR3 has 12 residues. Germline loops: CDR1 SGHNT, CDR2 YYREEE (reference sequence). CDR3: CASSLRQGELFF. Written as DNA, the CDR3 is TGTGCCAGCAGCTTAAGACAGGGGGAGCTGTTTTTT.

The chain combines TRBV4-3 with TRBJ1-2, with no clear D. The CDR3 runs to 16 residues. Germline-derived CDR1 and CDR2 are LGHNA and YSLEER. Trimming shortened V by 0 bases and J by 3 bases, and 14 bases separated the two germline ends. Here the CDR3 reads CASSQDFGNYYYGYTF. CDR3 bases: TGCGCCAGCAGCCAAGATTTTGGTAACTACTACTATGGCTACACCTTC.

This clonotype occurred many times. V usage is TRBV7-2 and J usage is TRBJ2-7, with no clear D. The CDR3 length is 12 residues. Germline V gives CDR1 SGHTA, CDR2 FQGNSA. The ends were cut back, 1 base at V and 2 bases at J, with 3 bases in the middle. The CDR3 sequence: CASSLVTYEQYF. The CDR3 DNA sequence: TGTGCCAGCAGCTTAGTCACCTACGAGCAGTACTTC.

This clonotype was seen ten or more times. This sequence joins TRBV7-2 and TRBJ1-1, with D unclear. CDR3 size: 13 residues. V was shortened by 3 bases and J by 1 base, with 6 bases between the two germline ends. Germline values: CDR1 SGHTA, CDR2 FQGNSA. The CDR3 here is CASSFTENTEAFF. In DNA, the CDR3 is TGTGCCAGCAGCTTTACAGAGAACACTGAAGCTTTCTTT.

The V and J genes are TRBV7-9 and TRBJ2-5, with 7 nucleotides matching TRBD2. With 4 bases clipped from V and 2 bases from J, the junction kept 13 bases outside the gene matches. Germline V gene data show CDR1 as SEHNR and CDR2 as FQNEAQ (reference sequence). This CDR3 region has 17 residues. Here the CDR3 reads CASSSAHLGGGQETQYF. CDR3 in DNA: TGTGCCAGCAGCTCAGCGCATCTGGGGGGAGGGCAAGAGACCCAGTACTTC.

This clonotype came up a few times. The rearrangement links TRBV6-5 to TRBJ2-3, with 11 bases fitting TRBD2. With V trimmed by 5 bases and J by 4 bases, 11 bases remained unmatched. This CDR3 comprises 17 residues. Germline CDR1 and CDR2: MNHEY and SVGAGI. The CDR3 DNA reads as TGTGCCAGCAGTACCTCCCTGACTAGCGGGGCGGCAGATACGCAGTATTTT. It specifies CASSTSLTSGAADTQYF.

V usage is TRBV24-1 and J usage is TRBJ2-2; TRBD1 matches at 9 bases. This CDR3 comprises 16 residues. V shed 5 bases and J 2 bases; nucleotides not matched to a gene: 5. Germline assignment: CDR1 KGHDR and CDR2 SFDVKD. The CDR3 DNA follows: TGTGCCACCAGTGCCCAGGGACAGGGCAACACCGGGGAGCTGTTTTTT. It yields the protein CATSAQGQGNTGELFF.

This rearrangement joins TRBV12-3 or TRBV12-4 to TRBJ2-7; D might be TRBD1 (5 bases). The length of the CDR3 is 12 residues. Deletions cut 5 bases from V and 7 bases from J, with 12 bases between. The CDR3 nucleotides read TGTGCCAGCAGTGGCATCAGGGCAGAGCAGTACTTC. This encodes CASSGIRAEQYF.